The 17 T cell receptor beta chains in this list originate from one sample, sequenced in a study of blood T cell repertoires in COVID-19. Profiled with immunoSEQ multiplex PCR; TCRdb holds only in-frame clones, not every one. Here the sample spans 200,000 to 250,000 clones, roughly 91% being singletons. Source material: PBMCs or T cells enriched from blood (not recorded which). The receptors derive from a woman aged 25 to 39 who had recovered from COVID-19.

The chain recombines TRBV9 with TRBJ1-2; 9 bases fit TRBD1. Germline CDR1 reads SGDLS; CDR2 reads YYNGEE. The CDR3 covers 13 residues. V lost 2 bases and J lost 6; bases outside the gene matches: 2. The CDR3 nucleotides read TGTGCCAGCAGCGTGGGGACAGGGCATGGCTACACCTTC. Translation: CASSVGTGHGYTF.

The rearrangement uses TRBV11-2 and TRBJ1-1; TRBD1 is a possible D gene (6 bases). Looked up from germline, CDR1 is SGHAT and CDR2 is FQNNGV. Trimming cost V 5 bases and J 11 bases, with 12 bases left between them. The CDR3 length is 11 residues. CDR3 sequence reads: CASSNRVRAFF. The CDR3 DNA reads TGTGCCAGCAGCAACAGGGTTAGGGCTTTCTTT.

The chain links TRBV4-1 to TRBJ2-7; 7 bases are a match to TRBD2. Germline CDR1 is MGHRA and CDR2 is YSYEKL. J gave up 0 bases and V 1 base, and 3 bases lay outside the gene matches. The CDR3 consists of 15 residues. The CDR3 here is CASSQGGGSSYEQYF. CDR3 DNA: TGCGCCAGCAGCCAAGGGGGGGGAAGCTCCTACGAGCAGTACTTC.

This chain connects TRBV5-1 to TRBJ2-1; 7 bases align to TRBD1. There are 16 residues in the CDR3. The V segment lost 0 bases and the J segment 4 bases; nucleotides outside the gene matches: 7. Per germline, CDR1 SGHRS and CDR2 YFSETQ. The CDR3 DNA reads TGCGCCAGCAGCTTGGTGGGGGCCAGGGGGTACAATGAGCAGTTCTTC. Its translation: CASSLVGARGYNEQFF.

The chain links TRBV15 to TRBJ1-2; no clear D. The CDR3 totals 14 residues. The V gene lost 0 bases and the J gene lost 6 bases, with 11 bases spanning the gap. From germline, CDR1 is LNHNV and CDR2 YYDKDF (reference sequence). The CDR3 reads CATSRDPRENGYTF. The CDR3 bases are TGTGCCACCAGCAGAGATCCGCGGGAAAATGGCTACACCTTC.

The chain carries TRBV28 and TRBJ2-7; 10 nucleotides agree with TRBD1. The germline CDR1 and CDR2 sequences are MDHEN and SYDVKM. This CDR3 has 14 amino acids. The V and J ends lost 5 bases and 6 bases, in that order; junction bases with no gene match: 7. In DNA, the CDR3 is TGTGCCAGCAGTGTGGGACAGGGGTTTGGCGAGCAGTACTTC. Its protein is CASSVGQGFGEQYF.

The chain recombines TRBV2 with TRBJ1-1, with 9 bases identical to TRBD1. V lost 4 bases, J lost 5 bases, and 5 bases stayed unmatched. The CDR3 has 14 residues. Germline CDR1 reads SNHLY; CDR2 reads FYNNEI. The CDR3 sequence is CASSATGGSTEAFF. The CDR3 DNA reads as TGTGCCAGCAGTGCGACAGGGGGTTCGACTGAAGCTTTCTTT.

The rearrangement links TRBV6-4 to TRBJ2-7, with D perhaps TRBD1 (5 bases). This CDR3 is built from 15 residues. Trimming cost V 5 bases and J 7 bases, with 21 bases left between them. CDR1 and CDR2 from the germline V gene are MRHNA and SNTAGT. The CDR3 is CASSQGPVGSREQYF. CDR3 DNA sequence: TGTGCCAGCAGTCAGGGCCCCGTAGGATCGCGTGAGCAGTACTTC.

The chain employs TRBV5-1 and TRBJ2-5; 7 positions match TRBD1. CDR3 size: 13 residues. From germline, CDR1 is SGHRS and CDR2 YFSETQ. V was clipped by 3 bases and J by 4 bases; unmatched bases: 3. DNA for the CDR3: TGCGCCAGCAGCTGGTCAGGGGGAGAGACCCAGTACTTC. Translating it yields CASSWSGGETQYF.

The chain uses TRBV7-2 and TRBJ2-7; D uncertain. Trimming pared 5 bases from V and 4 bases from J, leaving 9 bases between. Germline loops: CDR1 SGHTA, CDR2 FQGNSA. This CDR3 contains 12 residues. The CDR3 nucleotides read TGTGCCAGCAGCCCCGCCCGGTACGAGCAGTACTTC. It encodes CASSPARYEQYF. Based on the CDR3 plus reference TRBV7-2 and TRBJ2-7, the full variable domain is GAGVSQSPSNKVTEKGKDVELRCDPISGHTALYWYRQSLGQGLEFLIYFQGNSAPDKSGLPSDRFSAERTGGSVSTLTIQRTQQEDSAVYLCASSPARYEQYFGPGTRLTVT.

The chain is built from TRBV5-1 and TRBJ1-2, with D perhaps TRBD1 (5 bases). V gave up 6 bases and J gave up 3 bases, with 24 bases separating them. This CDR3 has 17 amino acids. Germline CDR1 and CDR2: SGHRS and YFSETQ. The CDR3 loop reads CASNTDERLTDDYGYTF. The CDR3 bases are TGCGCCAGCAACACTGACGAGAGATTGACAGATGACTATGGCTACACCTTC.

CDR3: CASSLYRVSEKLFF. In DNA, the CDR3 is TGTGCCAGCAGCTTGTACAGGGTGTCTGAAAAACTGTTTTTT. The gene calls are TRBV5-6 and TRBJ1-4; D is possibly TRBD1 (6 bases). Germline V gene data show CDR1 as SGHDT and CDR2 as YYEEEE. V was trimmed by 1 base and J by 7 bases, leaving 11 bases between them. This CDR3 has 14 residues.

This chain joins TRBV19 and TRBJ2-2; 9 bases fit TRBD2. The CDR3 contains 15 residues. Per the germline V gene, CDR1 is LNHDA and CDR2 is SQIVND (reference sequence). The V gene end was trimmed by 7 bases and the J gene end by 6 bases; junction bases not matched to a gene: 9. The CDR3 loop reads CASTIGGRAPGELFF. DNA for the CDR3: TGTGCCAGTACGATTGGCGGGAGGGCTCCCGGGGAGCTGTTTTTT. The full variable domain, with the rest looked up from reference TRBV19 and TRBJ2-2, is DGGITQSPKYLFRKEGQNVTLSCEQNLNHDAMYWYRQDPGQGLRLIYYSQIVNDFQKGDIAEGYSVSREKKESFPLTVTSAQKNPTAFYLCASTIGGRAPGELFFGEGSRLTVL.

The chain employs TRBV6-5 and TRBJ1-5; 10 bases line up with TRBD1. The CDR3 length is 16 residues. V was pared by 0 bases and J by 6 bases, with 5 bases of the junction left unmatched. CDR1 MNHEY and CDR2 SVGAGI come from the germline V gene. The CDR3, as DNA: TGTGCCAGCAGTTACTCGGTAGGGGACAGGGGTCAGCCCCAGCATTTT. Encoded protein: CASSYSVGDRGQPQHF.

The chain uses TRBV15 and TRBJ2-7, with D possibly being TRBD2 (5 bases). The CDR3 sequence is 15 residues long. The V gene's germline CDR1 is LNHNV and CDR2 YYDKDF (reference sequence). V was cut by 0 bases and J by 2 bases, with 11 bases left in between. CDR3 in DNA: TGTGCCACCAGCAGAGATGTAGCGACCCCCTACGAGCAGTACTTC. This translates into CATSRDVATPYEQYF.

The V gene is TRBV6-2 or TRBV6-3, the J gene TRBJ2-7; TRBD2 agrees at 7 bases. The germline V gene has CDR1 MNHEY and CDR2 SVGEGT. CDR3 size: 12 residues. The junction had 4 bases not matched to a gene; V was cut back by 6 bases and J by 5 bases. This CDR3 reads CASSLSGDEQYF. The CDR3 bases are TGTGCCAGCAGCCTAAGCGGGGACGAGCAGTACTTC.

The V gene is TRBV28, the J gene TRBJ2-1; D gene unclear. Looked up from germline, CDR1 is MDHEN and CDR2 is SYDVKM. The ends were cut back, 3 bases at V and 5 bases at J, with 8 bases in the middle. CDR3 length: 13 residues. As DNA, the CDR3 is TGTGCCAGCAGTTTTAACCGGGACAATGAGCAGTTCTTC. Encoded protein: CASSFNRDNEQFF.